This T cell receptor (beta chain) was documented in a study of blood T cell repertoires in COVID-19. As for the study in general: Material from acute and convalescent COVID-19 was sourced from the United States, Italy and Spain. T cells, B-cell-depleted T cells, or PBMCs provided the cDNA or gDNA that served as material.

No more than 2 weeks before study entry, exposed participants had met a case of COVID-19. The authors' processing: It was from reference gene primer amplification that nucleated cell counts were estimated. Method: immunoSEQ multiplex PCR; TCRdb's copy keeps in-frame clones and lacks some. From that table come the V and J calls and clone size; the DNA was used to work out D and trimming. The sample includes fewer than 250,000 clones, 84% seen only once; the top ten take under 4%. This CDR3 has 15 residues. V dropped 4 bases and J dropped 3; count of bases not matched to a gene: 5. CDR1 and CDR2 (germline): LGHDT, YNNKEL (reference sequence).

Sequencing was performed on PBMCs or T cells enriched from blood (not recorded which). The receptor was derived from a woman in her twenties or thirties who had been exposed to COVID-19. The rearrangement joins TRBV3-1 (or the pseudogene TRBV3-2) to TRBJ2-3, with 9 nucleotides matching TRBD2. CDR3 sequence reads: CASSPGGGATDTQYF. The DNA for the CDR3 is TGTGCCAGCAGCCCAGGCGGGGGGGCAACAGATACGCAGTATTTT.